The clone carrying this T cell receptor beta chain was seen ten or more times. The antigen is undetermined. This specimen comes from a study of T cell repertoires in cytomegalovirus infection. Study-wide context: Well-studied HLA-B-restricted CMV epitopes were used in the study alongside recently identified HLA-C-restricted ones.

J lost 2 bases, V lost 1 base, and 6 bases had no gene match. The germline V gene encodes CDR1 SEHNR and CDR2 FQNEAQ (reference sequence). The CDR3 covers 17 residues. Via MiXCR, TCRdb re-called the reads, giving one row per CDR3 protein. The repertoire holds about 69,000 distinct CDR3 sequences, with less than 30% as singletons. Findings of the study overall: CMV-specific TCR beta clonotypes restricted by HLA-C were the ones dominating the ex vivo response.

The TCR sequence derives from a human donor in good health (CMV status not recorded). Some clones in this sample may be carry-over from other donors' samples. Source: CD8+ T cells from cultured PBMCs, taken from culture after CMV antigen stimulation. This rearrangement joins TRBV7-9 to TRBJ1-5, with 9 bases fitting TRBD1. In DNA form, the CDR3 reads TGTGCCAGCAGCTTAGGGGGGACAGGGATGGGCAATCAGCCCCAGCATTTT. Translated, it gives CASSLGGTGMGNQPQHF.